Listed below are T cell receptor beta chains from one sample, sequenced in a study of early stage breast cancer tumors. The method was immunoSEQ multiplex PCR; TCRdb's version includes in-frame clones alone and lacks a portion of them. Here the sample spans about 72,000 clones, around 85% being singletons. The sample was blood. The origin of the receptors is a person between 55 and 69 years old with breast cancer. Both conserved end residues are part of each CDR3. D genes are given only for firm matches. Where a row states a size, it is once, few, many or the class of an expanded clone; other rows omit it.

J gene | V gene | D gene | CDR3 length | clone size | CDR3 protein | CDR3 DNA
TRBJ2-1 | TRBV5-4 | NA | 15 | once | CASSLYGGDYNEQFF | TGTGCCAGCAGCTTGTATGGTGGGGATTACAATGAGCAGTTCTTC
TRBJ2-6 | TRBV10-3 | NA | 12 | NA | CATHSGANVLTF | TGTGCCACGCACTCTGGGGCCAACGTCCTGACTTTC
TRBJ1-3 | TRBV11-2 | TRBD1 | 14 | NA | CASSPRGQGNTIYF | TGTGCCAGCAGCCCTAGGGGGCAAGGAAACACCATATATTTT
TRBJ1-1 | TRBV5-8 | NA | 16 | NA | CASSLALLGGNTEAFF | TGTGCCAGCAGCTTGGCCTTGCTAGGGGGGAACACTGAAGCTTTCTTT
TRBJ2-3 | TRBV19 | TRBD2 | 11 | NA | CASKGTSAQYF | TGTGCCAGTAAGGGGACTAGCGCGCAGTATTTT
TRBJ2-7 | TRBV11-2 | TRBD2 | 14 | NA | CASRSRAGGEEQYF | TGTGCCAGCAGATCCAGGGCGGGAGGGGAGGAGCAGTACTTC
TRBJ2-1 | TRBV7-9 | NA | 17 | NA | CASSSRREGKDSNEQFF | TGTGCCAGCAGCTCCCGCCGGGAAGGGAAGGACAGTAATGAGCAGTTCTTC
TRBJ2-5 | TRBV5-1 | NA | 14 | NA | CASSLGRGVETQYF | TGCGCCAGCAGCTTGGGGAGAGGCGTAGAGACCCAGTACTTC
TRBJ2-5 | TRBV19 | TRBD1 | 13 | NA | CASSLDREETQYF | TGTGCCAGTAGTCTTGACAGGGAAGAGACCCAGTACTTC
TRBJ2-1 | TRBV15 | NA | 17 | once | CATSKLLGGIRVDEQFF | TGTGCCACCAGCAAGTTACTAGGCGGGATAAGGGTCGATGAGCAGTTCTTC
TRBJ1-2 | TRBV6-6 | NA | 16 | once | CASSGGRLGGLYGYTF | TGTGCCAGCAGTGGGGGTCGTTTGGGGGGATTGTATGGCTACACCTTC
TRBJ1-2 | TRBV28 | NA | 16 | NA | CASSFPQGGGLGGYTF | TGTGCCAGCAGTTTCCCACAGGGAGGTGGTCTAGGTGGCTACACCTTC
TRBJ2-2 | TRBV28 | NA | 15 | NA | CASSFLSVSTGELFF | TGTGCCAGCAGTTTTCTTTCGGTCTCCACCGGGGAGCTGTTTTTT
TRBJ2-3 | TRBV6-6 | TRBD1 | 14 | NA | CASSLTTGGDTQYF | TGTGCCAGCAGCCTTACTACAGGGGGGGATACGCAGTATTTT
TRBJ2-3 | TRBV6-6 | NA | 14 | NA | CASMVYPTTDTQYF | TGTGCCAGCATGGTCTACCCGACCACAGATACGCAGTATTTT
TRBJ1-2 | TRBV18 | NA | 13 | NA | CASSPSGIYGYTF | TGTGCCAGCTCACCGTCGGGGATCTATGGCTACACCTTC
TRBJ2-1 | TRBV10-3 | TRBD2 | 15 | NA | CAISTGRGGYNEQFF | TGTGCCATCAGTACAGGGCGGGGGGGCTACAATGAGCAGTTCTTC
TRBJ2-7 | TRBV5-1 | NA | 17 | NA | CASSLGGGGIRIYEQYF | TGCGCCAGCAGCCTGGGAGGCGGAGGTATTCGAATCTACGAGCAGTACTTC
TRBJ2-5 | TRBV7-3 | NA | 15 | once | CASSPEGSLRETQYF | TGTGCCAGCAGCCCCGAAGGGAGCCTTAGAGAGACCCAGTACTTC
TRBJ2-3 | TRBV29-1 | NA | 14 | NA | CSAPRRGSTDTQYF | TGCAGCGCGCCTAGAAGGGGAAGCACAGATACGCAGTATTTT
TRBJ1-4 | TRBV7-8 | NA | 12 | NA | CASSLNSEKLFF | TGTGCCAGCAGCTTAAACAGTGAAAAACTGTTTTTT
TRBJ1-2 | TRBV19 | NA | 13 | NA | CASRVGPNYGYTF | TGTGCCAGTAGGGTAGGGCCTAACTATGGCTACACCTTC
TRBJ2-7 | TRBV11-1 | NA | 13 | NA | CASSLVSTYEQYF | TGTGCCAGCAGCTTAGTATCGACCTACGAGCAGTACTTC
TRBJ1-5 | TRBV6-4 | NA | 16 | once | CASSDTYRNCNQPQHF | TGTGCCAGCAGTGACACCTACAGGAATTGCAATCAGCCCCAGCATTTT
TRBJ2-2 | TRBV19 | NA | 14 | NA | CASSIGRNTGELFF | TGTGCCAGTAGTATCGGAAGGAACACCGGGGAGCTGTTTTTT
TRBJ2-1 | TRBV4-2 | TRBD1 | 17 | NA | CASSQVRRGGAYNEQFF | TGTGCCAGCAGCCAAGTTCGTCGAGGGGGCGCCTACAATGAGCAGTTCTTC
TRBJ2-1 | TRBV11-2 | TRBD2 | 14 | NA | CASSPGLADNEQFF | TGTGCCAGCAGCCCCGGACTAGCGGACAATGAGCAGTTCTTC
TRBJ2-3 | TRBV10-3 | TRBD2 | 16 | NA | CAIRPSSGRGTDTQYF | TGTGCCATCAGGCCTTCTAGCGGGAGGGGCACAGATACGCAGTATTTT
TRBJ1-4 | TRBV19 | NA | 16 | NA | CASSSQNTPDREKLFF | TGTGCCAGTAGTTCCCAAAACACTCCGGACCGGGAAAAACTGTTTTTT
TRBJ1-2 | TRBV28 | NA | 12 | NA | CASSVGSEGYTF | TGTGCCAGCAGTGTGGGGTCTGAGGGCTACACCTTC
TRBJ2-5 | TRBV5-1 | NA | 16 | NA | CASSKGPGLRVETQYF | TGCGCCAGCAGCAAAGGACCGGGACTTAGGGTGGAGACCCAGTACTTC
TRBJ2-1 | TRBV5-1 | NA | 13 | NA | CASSGDGYNEQFF | TGCGCCAGCAGCGGGGACGGCTACAATGAGCAGTTCTTC
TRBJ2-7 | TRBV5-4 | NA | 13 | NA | CASSYEGPVEQYF | TGTGCCAGCAGCTACGAGGGACCGGTCGAGCAGTACTTC
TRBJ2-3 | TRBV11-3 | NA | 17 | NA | CASSFDGRLSSTDTQYF | TGTGCCAGCAGCTTTGACGGGAGACTAAGCAGCACAGATACGCAGTATTTT
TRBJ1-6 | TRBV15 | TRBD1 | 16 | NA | CATSRATGVGNSPLHF | TGTGCCACCAGCAGAGCTACAGGGGTTGGTAATTCACCCCTCCACTTT
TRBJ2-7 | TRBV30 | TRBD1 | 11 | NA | CAWRDREQQYF | TGTGCCTGGAGGGACAGGGAACAGCAGTACTTC
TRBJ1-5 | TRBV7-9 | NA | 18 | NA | CASSSQQDPRADNQPQHF | TGTGCCAGCAGCAGTCAACAGGACCCCAGGGCGGACAATCAGCCCCAGCATTTT